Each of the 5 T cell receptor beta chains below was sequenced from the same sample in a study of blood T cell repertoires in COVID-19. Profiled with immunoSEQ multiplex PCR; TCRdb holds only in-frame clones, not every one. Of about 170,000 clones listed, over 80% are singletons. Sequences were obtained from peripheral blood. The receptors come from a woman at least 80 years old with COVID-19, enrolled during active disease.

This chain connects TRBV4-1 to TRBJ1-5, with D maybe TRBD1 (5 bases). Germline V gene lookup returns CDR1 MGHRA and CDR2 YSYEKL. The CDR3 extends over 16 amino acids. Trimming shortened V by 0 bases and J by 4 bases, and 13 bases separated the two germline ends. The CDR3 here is CASSQDLGGGNQPQHF. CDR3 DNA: TGCGCCAGCAGCCAAGATCTGGGGGGGGGAAATCAGCCCCAGCATTTT.

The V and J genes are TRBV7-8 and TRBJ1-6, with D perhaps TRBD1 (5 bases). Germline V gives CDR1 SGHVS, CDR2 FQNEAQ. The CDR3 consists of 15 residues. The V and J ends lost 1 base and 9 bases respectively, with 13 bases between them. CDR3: CASSLGGTLGSPLHF. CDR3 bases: TGTGCCAGCAGCTTAGGAGGGACTCTAGGTTCACCCCTCCACTTT.

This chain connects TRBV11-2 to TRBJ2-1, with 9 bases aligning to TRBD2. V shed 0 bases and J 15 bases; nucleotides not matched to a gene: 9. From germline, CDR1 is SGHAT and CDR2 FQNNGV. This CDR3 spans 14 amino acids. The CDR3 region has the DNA TGTGCCAGCAGCTTAGATATTCTAGCGGGATATCCGTTCTTC. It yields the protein CASSLDILAGYPFF.

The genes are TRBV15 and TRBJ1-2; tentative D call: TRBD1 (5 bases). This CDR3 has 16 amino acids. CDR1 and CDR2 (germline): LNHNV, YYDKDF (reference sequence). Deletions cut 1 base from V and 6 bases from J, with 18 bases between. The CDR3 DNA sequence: TGTGCCACCAGCAGAGTCCCTTCGCGACAGTATAATGGCTACACCTTC. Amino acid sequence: CATSRVPSRQYNGYTF.

In DNA form, the CDR3 reads TGTGCCAGTAGTAAATTCCGGGGGAGTGAGCAGTTCTTC. Its protein is CASSKFRGSEQFF. The chain is built from TRBV19 and TRBJ2-1; perhaps TRBD2 as D (6 bases). This CDR3 has 13 amino acids. Germline V gene sequence: CDR1 LNHDA, CDR2 SQIVND (reference sequence). The V gene lost 4 bases and the J gene lost 9 bases, with 13 bases spanning the gap.